The 7 T cell receptor beta chains below were found in one sample sequenced in a study of T cells after yellow fever vaccination (dated by TCRdb to the late 2010s). Library generation was performed with 5' RACE. Sequenced on an Illumina HiSeq 2500. TCRdb took the public reads, trimmed them with fastp at Q25, ran MiXCR for clone calling and kept in-frame beta chains. Here each entry gathers all rows of one CDR3 protein and keeps the most common genes and DNA. The sample profile shows some 96,000 distinct CDR3 sequences; 8% to 10% of them were found once. Approximately 16% of the sample is in the top ten clones. The meaning of the sample's treatment or condition label: live attenuated yellow fever vaccine strain. This material consisted of CD8+ T cells not binding an NS4B(214-222) dextramer, sorted from PBMCs, taken around 16 days after the first yellow fever vaccination. Read against the paper, the sample's cell subset or site label means: NS4B epitope dextramer-negative CD8 T cells. These receptor sequences come from a young man who received the YFV17D yellow fever vaccine.

The V call is TRBV14, the J call TRBJ1-2; D might be TRBD1 (5 bases). The V and J ends lost 3 bases and 3 bases respectively, with 11 bases between them. Germline V gives CDR1 SGHDN, CDR2 FVKESK. The CDR3 contains 14 residues. The CDR3 DNA reads TGTGCCAGCAGCCAGGACGTGGGGGACTATGGCTACACCTTC. Protein: CASSQDVGDYGYTF.

There are many counts of this clonotype. The chain employs TRBV29-1 and TRBJ1-1; no clear D. V lost 7 bases to trimming and J lost 0 bases, with 12 bases between them. CDR3 length: 13 residues. Germline CDR1 reads SQVTM; CDR2 reads ANQGSEA. In DNA, the CDR3 is TGCAGCGGCCGGGTTAGAATGAACACTGAAGCTTTCTTT. Translated, it gives CSGRVRMNTEAFF.

The rearrangement links TRBV7-2 to TRBJ1-5; tentatively, D is TRBD1 (6 bases). Germline-derived CDR1 and CDR2 are SGHTA and FQGNSA. The CDR3 is made up of 15 amino acids. Trimming pared 4 bases from V and 5 bases from J, leaving 15 bases between. The CDR3 nucleotides read TGTGCCAGCAGCTCCTATCGGGACACCTATCAGCCCCAGCATTTT. Translating gives CASSSYRDTYQPQHF.

This clonotype was counted a few times. V is TRBV15 and J is TRBJ2-3; TRBD2 is a possible D gene (6 bases). Trimming removed 3 bases at V and 3 bases at J, with 16 bases between. This CDR3 contains 16 residues. Per the germline V gene, CDR1 is LNHNV and CDR2 is YYDKDF (reference sequence). CDR3 in amino acids: CATSRGPVAVTDTQYF. CDR3 nucleotides: TGTGCCACCAGCAGGGGCCCGGTAGCGGTGACAGATACGCAGTATTTT.

This clonotype showed up just a few times. V gene TRBV7-2 combines with J gene TRBJ2-7; 10 bases map to TRBD1. CDR3 length: 14 amino acids. The germline V gene has CDR1 SGHTA and CDR2 FQGNSA. With V trimmed by 5 bases and J by 4 bases, 5 bases remained unmatched. The DNA of the CDR3 is TGTGCCAGCAGCCCGGGACAGGGGCTTTACGAGCAGTACTTC. The encoded protein is CASSPGQGLYEQYF.

This clonotype came up a few times. The rearrangement joins TRBV7-2 to TRBJ2-2, with 8 bases lining up with TRBD2. Trimming removed 2 bases from V and 2 bases from J; junction bases left unmatched: 1. This CDR3 has 15 residues. CDR1 and CDR2 from the germline V gene are SGHTA and FQGNSA. This CDR3 is CASSLRGGNTGELFF. DNA of the CDR3: TGTGCCAGCAGCTTACGGGGGGGTAACACCGGGGAGCTGTTTTTT.

In DNA form, the CDR3 reads TGTGCCAGCAGCCAAGTCGGAACTAGCACAGATACGCAGTATTTT. Translating gives CASSQVGTSTDTQYF. The chain is built from TRBV4-2 and TRBJ2-3; no firm D call. Germline CDR1 and CDR2: LGHNA and YNFKEQ. V shed 1 base and J shed 0 bases, with 8 bases lying between them. The CDR3 is made up of 15 amino acids.